These 9 T cell receptor beta chains came from one sample sequenced in a study of shared clonotypes between healthy human individuals. Sequencing was performed with immunoSEQ multiplex PCR; in TCRdb, only in-frame clones are kept and a portion is missing. Among around 2,000,000 clones listed, over 85% were seen once. The naive CD8 fraction comprised CD45RO-negative cells positively selected for CCR7 and excluded terminally differentiated effector memory CD45RA+ cells. Sequences were obtained from naive CD8+ T cells sorted from blood. The receptor source for this set is a man younger than 35 in good health.

This clone was detected only once. CDR3 sequence (DNA): TGTGCCAGCAGCCAAGCCGGACAGGGGACTTGGGCGGATACGCAGTATTTT. It specifies CASSQAGQGTWADTQYF. The rearrangement uses TRBV14 and TRBJ2-3, with 9 bases identical to TRBD1. The V gene end was trimmed by 1 base and the J gene end by 6 bases; junction bases not matched to a gene: 11. The CDR3 length is 17 residues. Germline assignment: CDR1 SGHDN and CDR2 FVKESK. Filled out from reference TRBV14 and TRBJ2-3, the complete variable domain reads EAGVTQFPSHSVIEKGQTVTLRCDPISGHDNLYWYRRVMGKEIKFLLHFVKESKQDESGMPNNRFLAERTGGTYSTLKVQPAELEDSGVYFCASSQAGQGTWADTQYFGPGTRLTVL.

Details on this clone: Other DNA sequences in this specimen translate into the identical CDR3. The chain has TRBV27 and TRBJ1-5; D is unresolved. The V end was cut by 4 bases, the J end by 1 base, with 5 bases between. CDR1 MNHEY and CDR2 SMNVEV come from the germline V gene (reference sequence). The CDR3 totals 13 residues. The CDR3 nucleotides are TGTGCCAGCAGTTACAGCAGCAATCAGCCCCAGCATTTT. It specifies CASSYSSNQPQHF.

V is TRBV29-1 and J is TRBJ2-5; 9 positions match TRBD2. Germline CDR1 is SQVTM and CDR2 is ANQGSEA. With 6 bases clipped from V and 5 bases from J, the junction kept 4 bases outside the gene matches. This CDR3 comprises 12 residues. CDR3 region: CSVDGLAETQYF. DNA for the CDR3: TGCAGCGTCGACGGACTAGCGGAGACCCAGTACTTC.

The chain is built from TRBV6-6 and TRBJ1-4; the D gene is possibly TRBD1 (5 bases). V dropped 5 bases and J dropped 0 bases, with 13 bases sitting between them. Germline V gene data show CDR1 as MNHNY and CDR2 as SVGAGI (reference sequence). CDR3 size: 16 residues. CDR3 sequence: CASSLTGSATNEKLFF. DNA of the CDR3: TGTGCCAGCAGTCTCACAGGATCCGCAACTAATGAAAAACTGTTTTTT.

This chain links TRBV6-1 with TRBJ2-1, with TRBD2 matching 14 bases. The CDR3 extends over 19 amino acids. Germline V CDR1 and CDR2: MNHNS, SASEGT. V trimming: 3 bases; J trimming: 7 bases; junction bases outside the gene matches: 14. CDR3 nucleotide sequence: TGTGCCAGCAGTGATGGGACTAGCGGGAGTGGTTTATTGGAGAATGAGCAGTTCTTC. It specifies CASSDGTSGSGLLENEQFF.

V is TRBV27 and J is TRBJ2-3; TRBD2 is a possible D gene (5 bases). V lost 6 bases, J lost 0 bases, and 13 bases lay in between. This CDR3 is built from 15 residues. Germline V gives CDR1 MNHEY, CDR2 SMNVEV (reference sequence). The CDR3 DNA is TGTGCCAGCAGCCAAGCGGTAACTAGCACAGATACGCAGTATTTT. Protein: CASSQAVTSTDTQYF.

The gene calls are TRBV7-9 and TRBJ2-2; weak D call: TRBD1 (5 bases). CDR1 and CDR2 from the germline V gene are SEHNR and FQNEAQ (reference sequence). V was shortened by 5 bases and J by 0 bases, with 13 bases between the two germline ends. CDR3 length: 16 residues. The CDR3 sequence is CASSPEWGSNTGELFF. In nucleotides, the CDR3 is TGTGCCAGCAGCCCGGAGTGGGGCTCGAACACCGGGGAGCTGTTTTTT.

This chain connects TRBV6-5 to TRBJ1-2, with D possibly matching TRBD1 (5 bases). The CDR3 length is 16 residues. The germline V and J ends were trimmed by 0 bases and 5 bases, with 16 bases remaining between them. CDR1 is MNHEY, CDR2 SVGAGI, per germline. In DNA, the CDR3 is TGTGCCAGCAGTTACTCCCTGGACATGATTAATTATGGCTACACCTTC. Residues: CASSYSLDMINYGYTF.

The DNA for the CDR3 is TGCGCCAGCAGTGAACTGAGAACAGGGAACACTGAAGCTTTCTTT. Its translation is CASSELRTGNTEAFF. This chain connects TRBV10-2 to TRBJ1-1; TRBD1 might be the D (5 bases). This CDR3 is 15 amino acids long. The V gene lost 3 bases and the J gene lost 1 base, with 12 bases spanning the gap. Germline V gives CDR1 WSHSY, CDR2 SAAADI.